This is a list of T cell receptor beta chains from one sample in a study of T cell responses to AZD1222 COVID-19 vaccine. The protocol was immunoSEQ multiplex PCR, while the TCRdb copy is restricted to in-frame clones and leaves out a portion. The sample shows some 130,000 clones, approximately 95% of them seen only once. The source was peripheral blood, collected 28 days after the second AZD1222 dose. The source is an adult who received the AZD1222 COVID-19 vaccine. Both conserved end residues are part of each CDR3. A D gene is named only where the DNA matches it firmly. Clone size is shown for a subset of rows, as once, few, many or a class of expanded clone.

D gene | J gene | V gene | clone size | CDR3 DNA | CDR3 protein
. | TRBJ2-7 | TRBV4-2 | . | TGTGCCAGCAGCCAAGATCGGCAGGAAAGCTCCTACGAGCAGTACTTC | CASSQDRQESSYEQYF
. | TRBJ2-7 | TRBV10-2 | . | TGCGCCAGCAGTGAGCAGGGAGGCAGTAACGAGCAGTACTTC | CASSEQGGSNEQYF
TRBD1 | TRBJ1-2 | TRBV6-6 | . | TGTGCCAGCAGTGGGGACAGGGGGCTCGGCTATGGCTACACCTTC | CASSGDRGLGYGYTF
. | TRBJ1-4 | TRBV7-9 | . | TGTGCCAGCAGCTTGGAGAACTCGGGACTCGGTGAAAAACTGTTTTTT | CASSLENSGLGEKLFF
TRBD1 | TRBJ1-2 | TRBV6-5 | . | TGTGCCAGCAGGGGAGACAGGGCGGGCACTTATGGCTACACCTTC | CASRGDRAGTYGYTF
. | TRBJ2-2 | TRBV14 | . | TGTGCCAGCAGCCAAGGGATTGGGGGCCCCACCGGGGAGCTGTTTTTT | CASSQGIGGPTGELFF
. | TRBJ1-1 | TRBV6-5 | . | TGTGCCAGCAGTCACGCAGAGAACACTGAAGCTTTCTTT | CASSHAENTEAFF
TRBD1 | TRBJ2-7 | TRBV7-3 | . | TGTGCCAGCAGCCTGGACAGGGGCTACGAGCAGTACTTC | CASSLDRGYEQYF
. | TRBJ1-6 | TRBV6-5 | . | TGTGCCAGCAGCCGCACAGGGCTTCATTCACCCCTCCACTTT | CASSRTGLHSPLHF
. | TRBJ1-1 | TRBV30 | . | TGTGCCTGGAGATCCTTCGGTAGCACTGAAGCTTTCTTT | CAWRSFGSTEAFF
. | TRBJ1-5 | TRBV19 | . | TGTGCCAGTAAAGTTACAGGACCTAGCAATCAGCCCCAGCATTTT | CASKVTGPSNQPQHF
TRBD1 | TRBJ1-1 | TRBV19 | once | TGTGCCAGTAGTCCCTCCGGGACAGGGATAGAAGCTTTCTTT | CASSPSGTGIEAFF
. | TRBJ1-2 | TRBV18 | . | TGTGCCAGCTCACCCTTGGCTGTTAACTATGGCTACACCTTC | CASSPLAVNYGYTF
. | TRBJ1-5 | TRBV15 | . | TGTGCCACCAGCAGAGAGAAAGGACAGTTTAGCAATCAGCCCCAGCATTTT | CATSREKGQFSNQPQHF
. | TRBJ2-3 | TRBV29-1 | once | TGCAGCGTCCTGGCGGACTGGGCGTCAGATACGCAGTATTTT | CSVLADWASDTQYF
. | TRBJ1-2 | TRBV4-3 | . | TGCGCCAGCAGCCAAGATGAAAGGTTTTATGGCTACACCTTC | CASSQDERFYGYTF
. | TRBJ1-2 | TRBV3-1/TRBV3-2 | . | TGTGCCAGCAGCCAAGCGGCAGGGTCGGATGGCTACACCTTC | CASSQAAGSDGYTF
TRBD1 | TRBJ1-5 | TRBV7-9 | . | TGTGCCAGCAGCCCATCGGGACAGGGGCACCAGCCCCAGCATTTT | CASSPSGQGHQPQHF
. | TRBJ1-5 | TRBV7-9 | . | TGTGCCAGCAGCTTAACCGGGGGAAGCAATCAGCCCCAGCATTTT | CASSLTGGSNQPQHF
. | TRBJ2-7 | TRBV9 | . | TGTGCCAGCAGCGCCGGGACTGGGACCTACGAGCAGTACTTC | CASSAGTGTYEQYF
TRBD1 | TRBJ1-1 | TRBV4-1 | . | TGCGCCAGCAGCCAGACTCAGGGGGGCACTGAAGCTTTCTTT | CASSQTQGGTEAFF
. | TRBJ2-2 | TRBV28 | . | TGTGCCAGCAGTCCAGGTGGGGGTAACGGGGAGCTGTTTTTT | CASSPGGGNGELFF
TRBD2 | TRBJ2-3 | TRBV6-5 | once | TGTGCCAGCAGTTACAAAGCGGGGTTGCAAACAGATACGCAGTATTTT | CASSYKAGLQTDTQYF
. | TRBJ2-3 | TRBV7-8 | . | TGTGCCAGCAGCTGGAGACTTACGGATACGCAGTATTTT | CASSWRLTDTQYF
. | TRBJ2-5 | TRBV2 | . | TGTGCCAGCAGTGAAGCGATTACCCAGTACTTC | CASSEAITQYF
TRBD2 | TRBJ2-3 | TRBV2 | . | TGTGCCGCGCCTAGCGGGGGGAGCACAGATACGCAGTATTTT | CAAPSGGSTDTQYF
. | TRBJ1-1 | TRBV6-5 | . | TGTGCCAGCAGATTTTCCATGAACACTGAAGCTTTCTTT | CASRFSMNTEAFF
TRBD2 | TRBJ2-7 | TRBV18 | . | TGTGCCAGCCAAAGCGGGGGGGGCTACGAGCAGTACTTC | CASQSGGGYEQYF
. | TRBJ2-1 | TRBV21-1 | . | TGTGCCAGCAGCAATCGAGCCCGGCCCCGTTCACACAATGAGCAGTTCTTC | CASSNRARPRSHNEQFF
TRBD2 | TRBJ2-1 | TRBV18 | . | TGTGCCAGCTCACCTCAGCGGGGGGGCCTCGATGAGCAGTTCTTC | CASSPQRGGLDEQFF
. | TRBJ2-5 | TRBV27 | few | TGTGCCAGCAGTCCTTGGGAAACCCATCAAGAGACCCAGTACTTC | CASSPWETHQETQYF
. | TRBJ1-1 | TRBV27 | . | TGTGCCAGCAGTTTTCTTTGGGGGCTCGGCACTGAAGCTTTCTTT | CASSFLWGLGTEAFF
TRBD1 | TRBJ1-1 | TRBV15 | . | TGTGCCACCAGCATGTACAGGGGGAACACTGAAGCTTTCTTT | CATSMYRGNTEAFF
TRBD1 | TRBJ2-7 | TRBV19 | . | TGTGCCAGTAGCATCAGGGGGAGTTCCTACGAGCAGTACTTC | CASSIRGSSYEQYF
. | TRBJ1-2 | TRBV21-1 | . | TGTGCCAGCAGACCCGAAACCTACAGGGACCAGGCCTATGGCTACACCTTC | CASRPETYRDQAYGYTF
. | TRBJ2-1 | TRBV12-5 | . | TGTGCTAGTGGTCCCTCAGGGATGTACAATGAGCAGTTCTTC | CASGPSGMYNEQFF
. | TRBJ1-5 | TRBV7-9 | . | TGTGCCAGCAGCGCGGGGCAGGGGTCGGCGAACCAAAATCAGCCCCAGCATTTT | CASSAGQGSANQNQPQHF
. | TRBJ1-6 | TRBV6-5 | . | TGTGCCAGCAGTTACTCTACCAACCGGGATTCACCCCTCCACTTT | CASSYSTNRDSPLHF
. | TRBJ2-7 | TRBV18 | . | TGTGCCAGCGCGAAAGACAGAACGGGCTACTACGAGCAGTACTTC | CASAKDRTGYYEQYF
. | TRBJ2-2 | TRBV3-1/TRBV3-2 | . | TGTGCCAGCATAGGTCTGGGGGGCGCGAACACCGGGGAGCTGTTTTTT | CASIGLGGANTGELFF
TRBD1 | TRBJ2-7 | TRBV6-5 | . | TGTGCCAGCAGTTACTCGAATGCAGGGGGTTACGAGCAGTACTTC | CASSYSNAGGYEQYF
. | TRBJ1-2 | TRBV28 | . | TGTGCCAGCAGTCTGGGTTCTGTAGGGGTGGGAAAGGGCTACACCTTC | CASSLGSVGVGKGYTF
TRBD1 | TRBJ1-6 | TRBV13 | . | TGTGCCAGCAGATCTTCCGGGACAGGGAATTCACCCCTCCACTTT | CASRSSGTGNSPLHF